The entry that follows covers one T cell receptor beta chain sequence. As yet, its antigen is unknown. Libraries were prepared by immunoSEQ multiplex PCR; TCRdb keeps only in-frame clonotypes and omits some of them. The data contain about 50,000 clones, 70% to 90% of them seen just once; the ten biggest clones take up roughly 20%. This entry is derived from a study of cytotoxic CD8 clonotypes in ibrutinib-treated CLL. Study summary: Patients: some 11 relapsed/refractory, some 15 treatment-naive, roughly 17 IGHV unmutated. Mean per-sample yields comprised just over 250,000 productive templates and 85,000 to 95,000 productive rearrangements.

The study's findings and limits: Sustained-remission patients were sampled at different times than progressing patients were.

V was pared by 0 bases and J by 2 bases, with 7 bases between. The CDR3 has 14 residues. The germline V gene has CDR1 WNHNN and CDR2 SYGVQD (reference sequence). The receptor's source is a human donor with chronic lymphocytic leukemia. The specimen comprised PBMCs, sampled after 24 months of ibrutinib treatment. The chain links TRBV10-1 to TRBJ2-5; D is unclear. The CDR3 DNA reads TGCGCCAGCAGTGAGTCCCAGTCACAAGAGACCCAGTACTTC. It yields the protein CASSESQSQETQYF.